This T cell receptor (beta chain) was found in a study of blood T cell repertoires in COVID-19. This clone has just a few counts. Libraries were prepared by immunoSEQ multiplex PCR; TCRdb keeps only in-frame clonotypes and omits some of them. The sample holds more than 200,000 clones, more than 75% seen once. This CDR3 is 15 amino acids long. The V segment lost 1 base and the J segment 5 bases; nucleotides outside the gene matches: 7. Germline V gives CDR1 KGHSH, CDR2 LQKENI. The rearrangement uses TRBV18 and TRBJ1-1; 7 nucleotides line up with TRBD1. Specimen: peripheral blood. The TCR sequence derives from a woman aged 60-70 years with COVID-19, enrolled during active disease. The CDR3 is CASSPRQGEGTEAFF. In DNA form, the CDR3 reads TGTGCCAGCTCACCACGACAGGGCGAAGGAACTGAAGCTTTCTTT. The variable domain in full, with the rest retrieved from reference TRBV18 and TRBJ1-1, is NAGVMQNPRHLVRRRGQEARLRCSPMKGHSHVYWYRQLPEEGLKFMVYLQKENIIDESGMPKERFSAEFPKEGPSILRIQQVVRGDSAAYFCASSPRQGEGTEAFFGQGTRLTVV.